This is a list of T cell receptor beta chains from one sample in a study of cytomegalovirus exposure and HLA in healthy donors. TCRdb's table, derived via immunoSEQ multiplex PCR, lists solely in-frame clones and lacks some. The sample yields 200,000 or so clones, around 87% seen once. Material: PBMCs. These receptors all stem from a man younger than 45 in good health and CMV-seronegative. The CDR3 runs from the conserved cysteine through the conserved F or W. The D gene is left open where the match is weak. Not every row has a clone size; where given, it reads once, few, many or a size class.

>TRBJ2-7|TRBV6-1|once|NA
TGTGCCAGCATACCGCTGAGTGGAGGTTACGAGCAGTACTTC
CASIPLSGGYEQYF
>TRBJ2-5|TRBV30|once|NA
TGTGCCTGGAGTGTACCGGACCCGTCGGGGGAGACCCAGTACTTC
CAWSVPDPSGETQYF
>TRBJ2-7|TRBV15|NA|TRBD2
TGTGCCACCAGCAGTCAAAGCGGCGGGGGGGGTTACTACGAGCAGTACTTC
CATSSQSGGGGYYEQYF
>TRBJ2-1|TRBV28|NA|NA
TGTGCCAGCACCCAACTAGTGGCACCACGGAATGAGCAGTTCTTC
CASTQLVAPRNEQFF
>TRBJ1-4|TRBV30|NA|NA
TGTGCCTGGAGTGTGCAACAGAAAAATGAAAAACTGTTTTTT
CAWSVQQKNEKLFF
>TRBJ1-4|TRBV10-1|NA|NA
TGCGCCAGCAGTGAGACGTTCGGTAATGAAAAACTGTTTTTT
CASSETFGNEKLFF
>TRBJ1-5|TRBV6-4|NA|NA
TGTGCCAGCAGTGACGTGGGAGGCGGTCAGCCCCAGCATTTT
CASSDVGGGQPQHF
>TRBJ1-2|TRBV19|NA|NA
TGTGCCAGTAGTATAGTTCTTAACTATGGCTACACCTTC
CASSIVLNYGYTF
>TRBJ1-3|TRBV7-9|NA|TRBD1
TGTGCCAGCAGCTTTGACAGGGACGGAAACACCATATATTTT
CASSFDRDGNTIYF
>TRBJ2-5|TRBV5-4|NA|NA
TGTGCCAGCGGGTTGGGTGGCGCGGCCCAAGAGACCCAGTACTTC
CASGLGGAAQETQYF
>TRBJ2-7|TRBV18|NA|TRBD1
TGTGCCAGCTCACCGGACAGGGCCACCTACGAGCAGTACTTC
CASSPDRATYEQYF
>TRBJ2-1|TRBV30|few|NA
TGTGCCTGGAGAGGTGACTACTACAATGAGCAGTTCTTC
CAWRGDYYNEQFF
>TRBJ2-7|TRBV10-3|NA|TRBD1
TGTGCCATCAGTGCAGGGGGCGATGGTCCAGCCGAGCAGTACTTC
CAISAGGDGPAEQYF
>TRBJ2-2|TRBV5-6|NA|NA
TGTGCCAGCAGCTTATCGACAGATACGAACACCGGGGAGCTGTTTTTT
CASSLSTDTNTGELFF
>TRBJ2-3|TRBV7-2|once|NA
TGTGCCAGCAGCTTAGTAGGCGGGCGGGTGGACCTCCTGGCAGATACGCAGTATTTT
CASSLVGGRVDLLADTQYF
>TRBJ2-3|TRBV6-4|NA|TRBD2
TGTGCCAGCAGTGTAGCGGGGGAAAATCCAGATACGCAGTATTTT
CASSVAGENPDTQYF
>TRBJ2-3|TRBV10-3|few|NA
TGTGCCATCAGTGAGTCGGGCAGGGGAGCAGATACGCAGTATTTT
CAISESGRGADTQYF
>TRBJ1-2|TRBV19|NA|NA
TGTGCCAGTAGTACCCGACCTCTGACAGAGATAATCTATGGCTACACCTTC
CASSTRPLTEIIYGYTF
>TRBJ2-2|TRBV5-6|NA|NA
TGTGCCAGCAGCGACAATATCCGGGGATATACCGGGGAGCTGTTTTTT
CASSDNIRGYTGELFF
>TRBJ1-3|TRBV28|once|NA
TGTGCCAGCAGTTTGGGCCTTAGAGTATATTTT
CASSLGLRVYF
>TRBJ1-1|TRBV2|NA|NA
TGTGCCAGCAGTCCTACTTTTTCTCCGACTGAAGCTTTCTTT
CASSPTFSPTEAFF
>TRBJ2-2|TRBV6-6|NA|NA
TGTGCCAGCGGGAGGACAAGTGCGAACACCGGGGAGCTGTTTTTT
CASGRTSANTGELFF
>TRBJ1-1|TRBV27|NA|NA
TGTGCCAGCAGTCAAACACCCATGAACACTGAAGCTTTCTTT
CASSQTPMNTEAFF
>TRBJ2-5|TRBV10-3|NA|NA
TGTGCCATCAGCGGAGGGGAGACCCAGTACTTC
CAISGGETQYF
>TRBJ2-6|TRBV2|NA|NA
TGTGCCAGCAACAGGGTTGGGGCCAACGGCCTGACTTTC
CASNRVGANGLTF
>TRBJ2-4|TRBV15|NA|TRBD1
TGTGCCACCAGCAGGGGTGGGACAGGGGGAAACAGTCAGTACTTC
CATSRGGTGGNSQYF
>TRBJ1-5|TRBV5-1|once|NA
TGCGCCAGCAGCTTGGATGGGGAGGGAGCGAATCAGCCCCAGCATTTT
CASSLDGEGANQPQHF
>TRBJ1-2|TRBV6-6|NA|NA
TGTGCCAGCAGTCGCATCTCGGACAGACCCTATGGCTACACCTTC
CASSRISDRPYGYTF
>TRBJ1-4|TRBV5-1|NA|NA
TGCGCCAGCAGCTTAGGAAGCGTGAACGAAAAACTGTTTTTT
CASSLGSVNEKLFF
>TRBJ1-5|TRBV27|NA|NA
TGTGCCAGCACCCCGTGGGGGGGCAATCAGCCCCAGCATTTT
CASTPWGGNQPQHF
>TRBJ2-7|TRBV11-2|NA|NA
TGTGCCAGCAGCCGACAGCATACCACCTACGAGCAGTACTTC
CASSRQHTTYEQYF
>TRBJ2-7|TRBV6-6|few|NA
TGTGCCAGCAGTTACTTAGACAGAACCTACGAGCAGTACTTC
CASSYLDRTYEQYF
>TRBJ1-1|TRBV7-9|NA|TRBD1
TGTTCCAGCAGCTCATCCTATAGAACAGGGGGCCAGGGCACTGAAGCTTTCTTT
CSSSSSYRTGGQGTEAFF
>TRBJ2-7|TRBV28|NA|NA
TGTGCCAGCAGTTTCAGCCATAGCGGTTACGAGCAGTACTTC
CASSFSHSGYEQYF
>TRBJ2-1|TRBV5-1|NA|TRBD2
TGCGCCAGCAGCTTGGGACTAGCGGGGTTTGATGAGCAGTTCTTC
CASSLGLAGFDEQFF
>TRBJ1-2|TRBV19|once|TRBD1
TGTGCCAGTAGTGATCCGGGACAGGGGACCCATGGCTACACCTTC
CASSDPGQGTHGYTF
>TRBJ1-2|TRBV28|NA|TRBD1
TGTGCCAGCAGTTTCTTGGGACAGGCTTATGGCTACACCTTC
CASSFLGQAYGYTF
>TRBJ2-2|TRBV19|NA|NA
TGTGCCAGTAGTCCCGCTTGGGGCGCCGGGGAGCTGTTTTTT
CASSPAWGAGELFF
>TRBJ2-7|TRBV6-6|NA|NA
TGTGCCAGCTCCCCTCCGGGACAAGAATACGAGCAGTACTTC
CASSPPGQEYEQYF
>TRBJ2-3|TRBV5-1|NA|NA
TGCGCCAGCAGCCCGGGGGGGACAGGGTCTACAGATACGCAGTATTTT
CASSPGGTGSTDTQYF
>TRBJ2-1|TRBV6-1|few|TRBD1
TGTGCCAGCAGTGGACAAACAGGGGGCTCGGATGAGCAGTTCTTC
CASSGQTGGSDEQFF
>TRBJ1-6|TRBV7-9|NA|TRBD1
TGTGCCAGCAGCTCGGACAGGGGTTCACCCCTCCACTTT
CASSSDRGSPLHF
>TRBJ2-1|TRBV2|NA|NA
TGTGCCAACAACCGGGAGCCCCGGAATGAGCAGTTCTTC
CANNREPRNEQFF
>TRBJ2-4|TRBV14|NA|TRBD2
TGTGCCAGCAGCCAAGATCGGGGACTAGGCAAAAACATTCAGTACTTC
CASSQDRGLGKNIQYF
>TRBJ1-2|TRBV30|NA|NA
TGTGCCTGGACCCCAGGGTCCTATGGCTACACCTTC
CAWTPGSYGYTF
>TRBJ1-1|TRBV19|NA|NA
TGTGCCAGTAGTACCGGGAGGGGTTTGAACACTGAAGCTTTCTTT
CASSTGRGLNTEAFF
>TRBJ2-5|TRBV29-1|NA|TRBD2
TGCAGCGTCGCCACCTGGACTAGCGGGAGGCGTCAGACCCAGTACTTC
CSVATWTSGRRQTQYF
>TRBJ2-5|TRBV27|few|TRBD1
TGTGCCAGCGGTGGACAGGGAATGGCCCAGTACTTC
CASGGQGMAQYF
>TRBJ2-2|TRBV6-5|NA|NA
TGTGCCAGCAGTTACTCGGGCTCGGCCGGGGAGCTGTTTTTT
CASSYSGSAGELFF
>TRBJ2-5|TRBV10-3|NA|TRBD2
TGTGCCATTAGAGCGGGAGGGGGCCAGACCCAGTACTTC
CAIRAGGGQTQYF
>TRBJ2-5|TRBV7-9|NA|TRBD2
TGTGCCAGCAGCTTAGCGCTAGCGGGGGGGATGGAGACCCAGTACTTC
CASSLALAGGMETQYF